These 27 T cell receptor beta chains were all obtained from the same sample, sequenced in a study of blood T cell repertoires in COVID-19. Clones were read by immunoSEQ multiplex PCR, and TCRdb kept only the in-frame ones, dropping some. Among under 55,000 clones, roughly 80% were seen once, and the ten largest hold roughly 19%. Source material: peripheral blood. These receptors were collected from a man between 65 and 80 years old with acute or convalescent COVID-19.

The CDR3 here is CASSLGLSDTQYF. In DNA form, the CDR3 reads TGTGCCAGCAGCCTGGGACTTTCAGATACGCAGTATTTT. V gene TRBV11-3 combines with J gene TRBJ2-3; D is possibly TRBD2 (6 bases). This CDR3 has 13 residues. V was clipped by 5 bases and J by 4 bases, with 10 bases between them. Germline assignment: CDR1 SGHNT and CDR2 YENEEA.

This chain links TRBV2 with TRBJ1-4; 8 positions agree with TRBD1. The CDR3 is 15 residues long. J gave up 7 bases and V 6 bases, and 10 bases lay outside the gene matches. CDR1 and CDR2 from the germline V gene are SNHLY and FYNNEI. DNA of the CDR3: TGTGCCAGCAGCCGAGGTGGGACAGGAGGTGAAAAACTGTTTTTT. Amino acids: CASSRGGTGGEKLFF.

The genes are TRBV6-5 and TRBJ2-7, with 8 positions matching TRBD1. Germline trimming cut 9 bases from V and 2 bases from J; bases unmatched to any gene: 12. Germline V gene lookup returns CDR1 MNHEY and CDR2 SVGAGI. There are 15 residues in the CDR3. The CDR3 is CASRTTGTGTYEQYF. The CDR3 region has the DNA TGTGCCAGTCGCACGACCGGGACAGGAACCTACGAGCAGTACTTC.

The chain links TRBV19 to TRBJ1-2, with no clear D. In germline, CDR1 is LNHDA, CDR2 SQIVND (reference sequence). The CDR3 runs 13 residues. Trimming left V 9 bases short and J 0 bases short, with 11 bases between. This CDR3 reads CASRNLANYGYTF. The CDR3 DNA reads TGTGCCAGCAGAAACCTGGCTAACTATGGCTACACCTTC.

CDR3 coding DNA: TGTGCCAGCAGTTCTCACAGGGGAAGCACTGAAGCTTTCTTT. Its protein is CASSSHRGSTEAFF. The gene calls are TRBV6-5 and TRBJ1-1, with 7 bases fitting TRBD1. The CDR3 spans 14 residues. Germline V CDR1 and CDR2: MNHEY, SVGAGI. Trimming cost V 4 bases and J 4 bases; bases outside gene matches: 6.

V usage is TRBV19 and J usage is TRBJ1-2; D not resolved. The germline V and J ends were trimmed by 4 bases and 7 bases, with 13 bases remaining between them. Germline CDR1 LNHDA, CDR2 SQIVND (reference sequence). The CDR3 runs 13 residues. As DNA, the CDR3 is TGTGCCAGTAGTAAACGTCGGGAGGGTGGCTACACCTTC. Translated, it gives CASSKRREGGYTF.

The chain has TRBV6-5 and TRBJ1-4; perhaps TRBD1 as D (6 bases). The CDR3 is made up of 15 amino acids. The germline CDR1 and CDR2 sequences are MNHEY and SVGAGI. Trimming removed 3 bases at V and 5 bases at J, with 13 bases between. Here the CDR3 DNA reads TGTGCCAGCAGTTATAGTGGCGGACAGAATGAAAAACTGTTTTTT. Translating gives CASSYSGGQNEKLFF.

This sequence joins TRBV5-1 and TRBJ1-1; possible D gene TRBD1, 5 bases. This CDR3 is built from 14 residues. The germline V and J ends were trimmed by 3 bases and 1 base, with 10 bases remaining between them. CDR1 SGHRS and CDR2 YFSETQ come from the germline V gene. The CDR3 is CASSSDSTNTEAFF. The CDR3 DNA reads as TGCGCCAGCAGCTCCGACAGTACGAACACTGAAGCTTTCTTT. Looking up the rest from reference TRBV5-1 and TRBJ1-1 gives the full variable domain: KAGVTQTPRYLIKTRGQQVTLSCSPISGHRSVSWYQQTPGQGLQFLFEYFSETQRNKGNFPGRFSGRQFSNSRSEMNVSTLELGDSALYLCASSSDSTNTEAFFGQGTRLTVV.

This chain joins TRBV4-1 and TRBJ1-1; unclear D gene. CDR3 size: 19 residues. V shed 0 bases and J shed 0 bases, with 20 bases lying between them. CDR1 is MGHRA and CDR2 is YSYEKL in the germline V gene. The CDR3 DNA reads TGCGCCAGCAGCCAAGATAAAAGGCGCCGAGTTAGCTTGAACACTGAAGCTTTCTTT. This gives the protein CASSQDKRRRVSLNTEAFF.

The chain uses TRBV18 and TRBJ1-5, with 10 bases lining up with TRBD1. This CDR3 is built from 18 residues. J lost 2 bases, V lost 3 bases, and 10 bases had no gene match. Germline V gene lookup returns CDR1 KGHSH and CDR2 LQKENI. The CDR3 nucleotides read TGTGCCAGCTCACCTAACTATGGGACAGGGGTACGCAATCAGCCCCAGCATTTT. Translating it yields CASSPNYGTGVRNQPQHF.

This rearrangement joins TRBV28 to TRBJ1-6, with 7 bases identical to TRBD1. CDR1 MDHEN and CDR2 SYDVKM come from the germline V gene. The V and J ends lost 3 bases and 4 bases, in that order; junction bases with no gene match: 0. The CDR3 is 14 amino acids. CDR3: CASSLTGYNSPLHF. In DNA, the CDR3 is TGTGCCAGCAGTTTGACAGGGTATAATTCACCCCTCCACTTT.

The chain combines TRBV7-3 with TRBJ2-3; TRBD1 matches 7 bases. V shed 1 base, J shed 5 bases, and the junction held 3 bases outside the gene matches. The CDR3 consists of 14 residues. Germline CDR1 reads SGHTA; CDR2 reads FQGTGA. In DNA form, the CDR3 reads TGTGCCAGCAGCTTAAGTACAGGGGAAGATACGCAGTATTTT. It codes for CASSLSTGEDTQYF.

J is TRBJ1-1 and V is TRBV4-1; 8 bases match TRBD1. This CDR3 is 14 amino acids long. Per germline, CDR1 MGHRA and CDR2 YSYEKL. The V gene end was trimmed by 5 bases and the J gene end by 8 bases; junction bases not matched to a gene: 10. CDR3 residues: CASSNPSQGAEAFF. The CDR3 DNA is TGCGCCAGCAGCAATCCCTCCCAGGGGGCGGAAGCTTTCTTT.

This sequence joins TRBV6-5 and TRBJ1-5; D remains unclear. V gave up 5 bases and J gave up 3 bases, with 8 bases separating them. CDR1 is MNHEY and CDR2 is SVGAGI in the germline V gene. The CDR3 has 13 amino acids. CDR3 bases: TGTGCCAGCAGTCTCAGGTTCAATCAGCCCCAGCATTTT. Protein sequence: CASSLRFNQPQHF.

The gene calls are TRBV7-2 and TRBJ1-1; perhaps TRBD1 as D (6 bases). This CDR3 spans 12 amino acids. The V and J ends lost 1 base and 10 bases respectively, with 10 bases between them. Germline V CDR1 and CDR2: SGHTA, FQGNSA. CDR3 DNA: TGTGCCAGCAGCTTAGGCCAGGGGCCAGCTTTCTTT. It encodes CASSLGQGPAFF.

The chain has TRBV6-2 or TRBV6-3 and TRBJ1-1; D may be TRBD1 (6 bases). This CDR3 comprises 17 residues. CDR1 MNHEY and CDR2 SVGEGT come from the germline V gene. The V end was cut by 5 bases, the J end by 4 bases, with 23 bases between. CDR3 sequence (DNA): TGTGCCAGCAGTCCACATGGGGGCAGGGATAAGGTCACTGAAGCTTTCTTT. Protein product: CASSPHGGRDKVTEAFF.

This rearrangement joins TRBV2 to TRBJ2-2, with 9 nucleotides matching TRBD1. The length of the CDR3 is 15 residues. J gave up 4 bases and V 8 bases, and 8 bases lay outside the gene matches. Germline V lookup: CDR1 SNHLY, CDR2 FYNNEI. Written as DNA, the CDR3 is TGTGCCAGCCGATCGGACAGGGGTCTCACCGGGGAGCTGTTTTTT. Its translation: CASRSDRGLTGELFF.

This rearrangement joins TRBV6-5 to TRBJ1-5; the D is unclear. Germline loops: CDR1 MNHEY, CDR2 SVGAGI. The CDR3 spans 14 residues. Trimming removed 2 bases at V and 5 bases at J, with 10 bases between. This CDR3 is CASSYGRLHQPQHF. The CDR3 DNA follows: TGTGCCAGCAGTTACGGCCGCCTGCATCAGCCCCAGCATTTT.

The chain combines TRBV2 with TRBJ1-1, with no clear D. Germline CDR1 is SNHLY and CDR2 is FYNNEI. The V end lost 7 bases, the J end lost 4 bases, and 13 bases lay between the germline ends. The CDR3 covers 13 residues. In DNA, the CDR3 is TGTGCCAGCAAGCAGGACTTTGGCACTGAAGCTTTCTTT. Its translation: CASKQDFGTEAFF.

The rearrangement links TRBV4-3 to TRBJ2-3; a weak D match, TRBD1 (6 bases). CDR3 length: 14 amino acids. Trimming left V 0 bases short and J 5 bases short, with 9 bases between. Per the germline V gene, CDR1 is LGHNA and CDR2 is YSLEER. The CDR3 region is CASSQEGGIDTQYF. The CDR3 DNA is TGCGCCAGCAGCCAAGAAGGGGGTATAGATACGCAGTATTTT.

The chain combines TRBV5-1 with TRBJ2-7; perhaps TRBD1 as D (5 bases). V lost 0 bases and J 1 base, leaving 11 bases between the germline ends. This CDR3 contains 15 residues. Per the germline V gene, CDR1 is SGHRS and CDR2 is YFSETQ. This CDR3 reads CASSLGQGMSYEQYF. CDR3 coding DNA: TGCGCCAGCAGCTTGGGTCAGGGTATGTCCTACGAGCAGTACTTC.

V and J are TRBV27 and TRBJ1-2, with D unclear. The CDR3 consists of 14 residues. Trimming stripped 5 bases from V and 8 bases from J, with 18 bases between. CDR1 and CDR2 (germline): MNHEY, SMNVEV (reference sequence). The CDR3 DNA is TGTGCCAGCAGTCGTCTTCCCTTGGAGGTCGGCTACACCTTC. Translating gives CASSRLPLEVGYTF.

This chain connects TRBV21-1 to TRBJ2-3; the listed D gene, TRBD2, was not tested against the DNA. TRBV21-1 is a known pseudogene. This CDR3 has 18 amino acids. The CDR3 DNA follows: TGTGCCAGCAGCAAATCTCGACTCTACAACACTAGCACAGATACGCAGTATTTT. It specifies CASSKSRLYNTSTDTQYF.

CDR3 bases: TGTGCCAGCAGCTTTGGTGACAGGGCTACAGATACGCAGTATTTT. It encodes CASSFGDRATDTQYF. This chain uses TRBV11-3 with TRBJ2-3; 7 bases are a match to TRBD1. The CDR3 is made up of 15 amino acids. V shed 3 bases and J 3 bases; nucleotides not matched to a gene: 6. CDR1 and CDR2 (germline): SGHNT, YENEEA.

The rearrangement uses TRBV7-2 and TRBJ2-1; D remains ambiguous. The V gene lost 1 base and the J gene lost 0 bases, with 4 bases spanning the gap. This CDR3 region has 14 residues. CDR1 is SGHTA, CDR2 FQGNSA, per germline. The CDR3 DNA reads TGTGCCAGCAGCTTAGGTAGCTCCTACAATGAGCAGTTCTTC. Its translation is CASSLGSSYNEQFF.

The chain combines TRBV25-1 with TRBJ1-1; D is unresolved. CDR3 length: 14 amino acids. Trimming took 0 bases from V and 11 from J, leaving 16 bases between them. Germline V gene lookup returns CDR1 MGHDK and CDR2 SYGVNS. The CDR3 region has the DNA TGTGCCAGCAGTGAATATTTGGGAGGGCCCGAGGCTTTCTTT. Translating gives CASSEYLGGPEAFF.

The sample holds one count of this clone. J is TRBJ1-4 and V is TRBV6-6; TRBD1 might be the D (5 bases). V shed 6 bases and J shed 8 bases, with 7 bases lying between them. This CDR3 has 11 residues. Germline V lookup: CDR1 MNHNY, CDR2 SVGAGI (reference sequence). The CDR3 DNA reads TGTGCCAGCAGGGGGGGGGAAAAACTGTTTTTT. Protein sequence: CASRGGEKLFF.